These T cell receptor beta chains were read from a single sample in a study of identifying expanded T cells in peripheral blood. Here immunoSEQ multiplex PCR was the method, and the copy in TCRdb shows in-frame clones only, minus some. The sample gives 100,000 to 110,000 clones, 88% of which show up once; about 5.9% is in the top ten. Sequencing was done on a sample of blood. These receptors all come from a person aged 18 to 70 in good health. Each CDR3 is given with its conserved first and last residue. Fields, in order: V gene, J gene, clone size, CDR3 length, D gene, CDR3 protein, CDR3 DNA. D genes are given only for firm matches. Size values are once, few and many counts, or a class for expanded clones, and some rows have none.

>TRBV9|TRBJ2-3|-|17|-
CASSVGGPGRITDTQYF
TGTGCCAGCAGCGTAGGGGGACCCGGCCGGATCACAGATACGCAGTATTTT
>TRBV5-1|TRBJ2-1|-|12|TRBD2
CASSFTSDEQFF
TGCGCCAGCAGCTTTACTAGCGATGAGCAGTTCTTC
>TRBV19|TRBJ1-5|-|12|-
CASSAGYQPQHF
TGTGCCAGTAGTGCTGGATATCAGCCCCAGCATTTT
>TRBV10-3|TRBJ1-1|-|17|-
CAIKGGMSTGRNTEAFF
TGTGCCATCAAGGGGGGGATGAGTACTGGGAGGAACACTGAAGCTTTCTTT
>TRBV6-1|TRBJ1-5|-|18|TRBD1
CASSEGGQGIYSNQPQHF
TGTGCCAGCAGTGAAGGGGGACAGGGGATATATAGCAATCAGCCCCAGCATTTT
>TRBV7-9|TRBJ2-7|-|12|-
CASSLPDYEQYF
TGTGCCAGCAGCTTACCGGACTACGAGCAGTACTTC
>TRBV12-5|TRBJ1-5|-|15|-
CASGPDSYSNQPQHF
TGTGCTAGTGGCCCGGACAGTTATAGCAATCAGCCCCAGCATTTT
>TRBV10-1|TRBJ2-2|medium-sized|12|-
CASSHNTGELFF
TGCGCCAGCAGTCACAACACCGGGGAGCTGTTTTTT
>TRBV10-3|TRBJ2-7|-|15|TRBD1
CAISIRQGSNNEQYF
TGTGCCATCAGTATAAGACAGGGCTCTAATAACGAGCAGTACTTC
>TRBV30|TRBJ2-5|-|15|TRBD1
CAWSYPTGGAETQYF
TGTGCCTGGAGTTACCCGACAGGGGGCGCAGAGACCCAGTACTTC
>TRBV6-6|TRBJ1-2|-|12|TRBD1
CACGTGHYGYTF
TGTGCCTGCGGGACAGGGCACTATGGCTACACCTTC